This T cell receptor (beta chain) was documented in a study of blood T cell repertoires in COVID-19 (dated by TCRdb to the early 2020s). As for the study more broadly: Collaborator samples came from the United States, Italy and Spain and covered acute and convalescent phases of COVID-19. Where available, HLA class I and class II types were taken from metadata supplied by the sample provider and were not determined by assay-based typing. The repertoires were released in a freely available public database intended as a resource for research on the immune response to SARS-CoV-2. Deeply sampled blood TCRbeta repertoires from subjects exposed to, actively infected with, or recovered from COVID-19 were included in the dataset. Samples came from the ongoing ImmuneRACE study (first 160 participants) plus 1,254 subjects from 6 global collaborators. The material from the prospective study consisted of cDNA or gDNA derived from T cells, B-cell-depleted T cells, or PBMCs. Nearly every sample came with metadata listing a de-identified subject ID, COVID-19 status, age in years and sex.

What the study reported, not specific to this receptor: The quantity of clinical and demographic metadata differed by source and by participant and was supplied without curation.

TCRbeta CDR3 regions were amplified from genomic DNA using the immunoSEQ Assay, a bias-controlled multiplex PCR. The original pipeline was this. Within the assay, amplification of reference gene primers was used to estimate how many nucleated cells each sample contained. To quantify the absolute abundance of each unique TCRbeta CDR3 rearrangement, sequence reads were collapsed and filtered. For each sample, productive Simpson clonality was calculated by taking the square root of Simpson's diversity index across productive rearrangements. TCRdb holds this immuneACCESS table with in-frame rearrangements only. Some clones are missing; in checked studies, unresolved V genes explain under half, and the rest has no known cause. That table is the source of V, J and clone size, and D and trimming were worked out from the DNA. In this sample the table shows around 340,000 clones, 75% to 90% of which occur a single time. Of the sample, under 8.5% falls within the top ten clones.

Inclusive of the bounding cysteine and phenylalanine, the CDR3 is 15 residues long. CDR3 DNA only is kept here, 45 bases in frame from base 1. In the germline V gene (reference sequence), CDR1 corresponds to LGHDT and CDR2 to YNNKEL. From V the trimming removes 4 bases and from J it removes 4 bases, while the gene matches leave 7 bases of the junction unaccounted for. As regards this clone: It has no known antigen specificity. The sample holds no much larger clone one base away, and base qualities are not on file.

One collaborating source in Seattle enrolled patients during active infection and followed them longitudinally through the course of disease. The collaborating institutions used their own protocols to collect whole blood in K2EDTA tubes. Collaborator samples were shipped for TCRbeta analysis as frozen whole blood, isolated PBMCs, or DNA extracted from either sample type. The receptor was derived from a woman in her sixties with COVID-19, enrolled during active disease. The sample comprised peripheral blood. The chain is assembled from TRBV3-1 (or the pseudogene TRBV3-2) and TRBJ2-5, and 9 junctional nucleotides match TRBD2. In nucleotide form, the sequence is TGTGCCAGCAGCCTGGGCGGGGGGGCCGGAGAGACCCAGTACTTC. Translated, this gives CASSLGGGAGETQYF.